These 4 T cell receptor beta chains originate from one sample sequenced in a study of T cells in Graves' hyperthyroidism and ophthalmopathy (dated by TCRdb to 2018 to 2020). The method behind the library was multiplex PCR. Reads for this sample came from an Illumina HiSeq 2000. TCR beta CDR3 regions were amplified from RNA transcripts. A first-round RT-PCR of the TCR CDR3 used the HTBI primer set with the Qiagen OneStep RT-PCR kit. The public reads were quality trimmed at Q25 with fastp and then assembled into clones with MiXCR by TCRdb, keeping productive beta chains. Merged by CDR3 protein, the rows form single entries marked with the most common genes and DNA. The table for this sample lists about 410,000 distinct CDR3 sequences; 14% of them were counted only once. The ten largest clones capture about 19% of the sample. The sample taken for sequencing was blood. Source of these receptors: a woman aged 25 to 39 with Graves' ophthalmopathy.

Of note for this clonotype: This may stem from a read error, because a much larger clone lies one nucleotide away. The chain employs TRBV12-3 or TRBV12-4 and TRBJ2-2; 9 nucleotides agree with TRBD1. V lost 7 bases and J lost 5; bases outside the gene matches: 14. This CDR3 has 17 residues. CDR3 DNA sequence: TGTGCCAGCACTATAAAGTTGTCGGGACAGGGTACCGGGGAGCTGTTTTTT. Encoded protein: CASTIKLSGQGTGELFF.

This clonotype was detected ten times or more. The chain has TRBV6-1 and TRBJ2-7; D uncertain. There are 10 residues in the CDR3. Looked up from germline, CDR1 is MNHNS and CDR2 is SASEGT. V was trimmed by 10 bases and J by 6 bases, leaving 10 bases between them. In DNA, the CDR3 is TGTGCCACCGACGGGTTCGAGCAGTACTTC. This encodes CATDGFEQYF.

This clonotype occurred many times. The genes are TRBV19 and TRBJ1-2; D ambiguous. V shed 7 bases and J shed 4 bases, with 16 bases lying between them. Germline V lookup: CDR1 LNHDA, CDR2 SQIVND (reference sequence). This CDR3 region has 14 residues. The CDR3 loop reads CASTSWGLSYGYTF. CDR3 DNA: TGTGCCAGTACCTCGTGGGGATTGAGCTATGGCTACACCTTC.

This clonotype has ten or more counts. J is TRBJ1-1 and V is TRBV6-2 or TRBV6-3, with 8 bases lining up with TRBD1. Germline CDR1 reads MNHEY; CDR2 reads SVGEGT. V shed 6 bases and J 1 base; nucleotides not matched to a gene: 4. The CDR3 is 14 residues long. CDR3 protein: CASSNRGKNTEAFF. CDR3 sequence (DNA): TGTGCCAGCAGCAACAGGGGGAAGAACACTGAAGCTTTCTTT.